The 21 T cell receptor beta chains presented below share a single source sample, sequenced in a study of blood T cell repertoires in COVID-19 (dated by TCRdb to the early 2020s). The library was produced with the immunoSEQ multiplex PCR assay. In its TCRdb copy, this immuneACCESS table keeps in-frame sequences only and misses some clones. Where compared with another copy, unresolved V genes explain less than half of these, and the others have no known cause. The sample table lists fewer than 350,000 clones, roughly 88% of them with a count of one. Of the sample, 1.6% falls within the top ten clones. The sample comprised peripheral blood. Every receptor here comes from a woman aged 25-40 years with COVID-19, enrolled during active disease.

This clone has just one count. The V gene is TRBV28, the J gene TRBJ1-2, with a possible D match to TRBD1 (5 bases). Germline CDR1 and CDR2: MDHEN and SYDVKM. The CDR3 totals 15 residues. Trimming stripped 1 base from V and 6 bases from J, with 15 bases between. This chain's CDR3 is CASSLSPGGGDGYTF. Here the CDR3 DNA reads TGTGCCAGCAGTTTATCTCCCGGGGGGGGTGATGGCTACACCTTC.

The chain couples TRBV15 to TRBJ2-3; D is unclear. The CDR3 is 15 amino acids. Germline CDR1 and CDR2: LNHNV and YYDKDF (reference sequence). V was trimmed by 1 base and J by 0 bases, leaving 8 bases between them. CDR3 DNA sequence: TGTGCCACCAGCAGAGGGGCCCCAAGCACAGATACGCAGTATTTT. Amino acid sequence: CATSRGAPSTDTQYF.

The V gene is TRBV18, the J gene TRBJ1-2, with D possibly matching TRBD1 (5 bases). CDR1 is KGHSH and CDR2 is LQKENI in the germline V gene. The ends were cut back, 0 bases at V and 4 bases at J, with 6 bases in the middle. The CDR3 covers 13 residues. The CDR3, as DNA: TGTGCCAGCTCACCACCAGGGGTCTATGGCTACACCTTC. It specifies CASSPPGVYGYTF.

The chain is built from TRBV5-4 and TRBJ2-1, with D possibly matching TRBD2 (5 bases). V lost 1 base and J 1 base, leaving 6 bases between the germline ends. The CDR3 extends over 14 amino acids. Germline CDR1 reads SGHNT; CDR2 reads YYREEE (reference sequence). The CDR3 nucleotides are TGTGCCAGCAGCTTGCCGGGGTCCTACAATGAGCAGTTCTTC. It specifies CASSLPGSYNEQFF.

CDR3 region: CAWSLQGGNQPQHF. In DNA form, the CDR3 reads TGTGCCTGGAGTTTACAGGGGGGGAATCAGCCCCAGCATTTT. The chain couples TRBV30 to TRBJ1-5; 8 bases agree with TRBD1. The J segment lost 4 bases and the V segment lost 2 bases, leaving 4 bases of the junction unmatched. The CDR3 runs 14 residues. Germline CDR1 GTSNPN, CDR2 SVGIG (reference sequence). The entire variable domain, with the rest obtained from reference TRBV30 and TRBJ1-5, is as follows: SQTIHQWPATLVQPVGSPLSLECTVEGTSNPNLYWYRQAAGRGLQLLFYSVGIGQISSEVPQNLSASRPQDRQFILSSKKLLLSDSGFYLCAWSLQGGNQPQHFGDGTRLSIL.

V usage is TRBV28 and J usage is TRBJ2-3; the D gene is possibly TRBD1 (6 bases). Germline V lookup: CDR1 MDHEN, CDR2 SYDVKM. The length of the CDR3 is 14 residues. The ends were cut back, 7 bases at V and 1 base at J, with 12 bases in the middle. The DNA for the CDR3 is TGTGCCAGCACCCAACAGGGTGGCACAGATACGCAGTATTTT. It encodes CASTQQGGTDTQYF.

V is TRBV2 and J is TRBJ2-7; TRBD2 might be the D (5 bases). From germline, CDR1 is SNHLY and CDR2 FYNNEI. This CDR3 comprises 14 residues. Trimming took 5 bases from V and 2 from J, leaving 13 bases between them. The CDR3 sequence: CASSPDWEPYEQYF. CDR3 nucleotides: TGTGCCAGCAGTCCCGACTGGGAGCCCTACGAGCAGTACTTC.

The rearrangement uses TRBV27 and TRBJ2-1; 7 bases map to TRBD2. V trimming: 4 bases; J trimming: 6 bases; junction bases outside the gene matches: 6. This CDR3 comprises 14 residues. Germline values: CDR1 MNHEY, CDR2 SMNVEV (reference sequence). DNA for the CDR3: TGTGCCAGCAGTTCCCGGGGGGTGAGCAATGAGCAGTTCTTC. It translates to CASSSRGVSNEQFF.

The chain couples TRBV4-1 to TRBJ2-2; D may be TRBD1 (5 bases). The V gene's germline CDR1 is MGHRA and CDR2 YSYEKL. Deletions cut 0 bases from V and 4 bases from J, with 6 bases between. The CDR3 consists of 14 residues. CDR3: CASSQDQGTGELFF. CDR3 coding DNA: TGCGCCAGCAGCCAAGATCAGGGCACCGGGGAGCTGTTTTTT.

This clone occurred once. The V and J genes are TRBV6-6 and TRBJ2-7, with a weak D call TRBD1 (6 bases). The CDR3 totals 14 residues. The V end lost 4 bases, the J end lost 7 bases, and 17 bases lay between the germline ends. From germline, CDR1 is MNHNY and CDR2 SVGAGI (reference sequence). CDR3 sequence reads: CASSSPQGKGEQYV. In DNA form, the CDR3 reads TGTGCCAGCAGTTCCCCCCAGGGGAAGGGGGAGCAGTACGTC.

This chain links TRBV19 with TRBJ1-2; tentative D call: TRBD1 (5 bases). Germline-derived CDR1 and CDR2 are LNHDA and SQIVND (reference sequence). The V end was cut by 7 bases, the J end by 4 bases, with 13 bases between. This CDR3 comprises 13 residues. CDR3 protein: CASTAGGGYGYTF. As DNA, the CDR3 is TGTGCCAGTACCGCGGGGGGTGGCTATGGCTACACCTTC.

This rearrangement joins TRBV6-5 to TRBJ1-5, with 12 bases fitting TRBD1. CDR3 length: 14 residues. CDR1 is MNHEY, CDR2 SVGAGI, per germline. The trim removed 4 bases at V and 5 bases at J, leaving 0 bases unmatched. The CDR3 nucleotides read TGTGCCAGCAGTTGGGACAGGGGGCATCAGCCCCAGCATTTT. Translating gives CASSWDRGHQPQHF.

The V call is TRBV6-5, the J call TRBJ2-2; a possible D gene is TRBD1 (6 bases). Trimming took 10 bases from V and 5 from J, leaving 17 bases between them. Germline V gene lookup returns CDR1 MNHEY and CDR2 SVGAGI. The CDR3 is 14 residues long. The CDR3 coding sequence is TGTGCCACCACTAGGGGGTCGGAGACCGGGGAGCTGTTTTTT. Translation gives CATTRGSETGELFF.

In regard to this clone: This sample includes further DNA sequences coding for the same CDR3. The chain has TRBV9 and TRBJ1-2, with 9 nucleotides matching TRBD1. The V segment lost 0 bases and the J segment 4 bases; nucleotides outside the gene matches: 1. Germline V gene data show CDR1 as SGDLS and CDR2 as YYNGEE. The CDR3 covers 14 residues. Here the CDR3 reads CASSVGQGGYGYTF. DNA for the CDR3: TGTGCCAGCAGCGTAGGACAGGGGGGCTATGGCTACACCTTC.

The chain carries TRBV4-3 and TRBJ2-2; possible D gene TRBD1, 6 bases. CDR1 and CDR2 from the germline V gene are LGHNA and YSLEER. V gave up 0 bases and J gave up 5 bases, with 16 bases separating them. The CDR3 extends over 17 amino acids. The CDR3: CASSQDVGTRLTGELFF. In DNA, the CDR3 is TGCGCCAGCAGCCAAGATGTGGGGACAAGGCTGACCGGGGAGCTGTTTTTT.

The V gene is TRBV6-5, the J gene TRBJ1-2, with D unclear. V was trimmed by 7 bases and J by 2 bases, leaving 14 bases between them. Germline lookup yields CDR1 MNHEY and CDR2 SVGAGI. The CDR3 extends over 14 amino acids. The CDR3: CASTDPPGNYGYTF. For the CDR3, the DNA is TGTGCCAGCACCGACCCCCCGGGAAACTATGGCTACACCTTC.

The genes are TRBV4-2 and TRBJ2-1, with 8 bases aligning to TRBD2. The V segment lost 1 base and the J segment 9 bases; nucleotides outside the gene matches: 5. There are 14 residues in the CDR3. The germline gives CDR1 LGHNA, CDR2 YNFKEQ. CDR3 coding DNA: TGTGCCAGCAGCCAAGGAGACGGGGGGGGTGAGCAGTTCTTC. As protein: CASSQGDGGGEQFF.

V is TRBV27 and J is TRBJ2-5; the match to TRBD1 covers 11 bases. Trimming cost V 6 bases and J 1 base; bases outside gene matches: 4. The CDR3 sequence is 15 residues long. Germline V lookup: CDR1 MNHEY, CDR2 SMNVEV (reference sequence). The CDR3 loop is CASRGGTGGQETQYF. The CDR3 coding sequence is TGTGCCAGCAGAGGGGGGACAGGGGGCCAAGAGACCCAGTACTTC.

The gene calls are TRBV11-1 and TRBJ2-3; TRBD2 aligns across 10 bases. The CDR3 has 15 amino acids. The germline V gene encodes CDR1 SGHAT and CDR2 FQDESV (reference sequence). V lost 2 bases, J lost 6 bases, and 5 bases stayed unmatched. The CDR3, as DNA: TGTGCCAGCAGCTTACTAGCGGGGGCGGTGGATACGCAGTATTTT. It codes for CASSLLAGAVDTQYF.

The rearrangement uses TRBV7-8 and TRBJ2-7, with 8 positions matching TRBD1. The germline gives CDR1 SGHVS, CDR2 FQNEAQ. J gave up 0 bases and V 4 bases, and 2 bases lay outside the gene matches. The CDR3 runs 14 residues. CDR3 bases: TGTGCCAGCAGCTCAGGGACAGGCTCCTACGAGCAGTACTTC. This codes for CASSSGTGSYEQYF. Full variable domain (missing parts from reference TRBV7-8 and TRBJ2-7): GAGVSQSPRYKVAKRGQDVALRCDPISGHVSLFWYQQALGQGPEFLTYFQNEAQLDKSGLPSDRFFAERPEGSVSTLKIQRTQQEDSAVYLCASSSGTGSYEQYFGPGTRLTVT.

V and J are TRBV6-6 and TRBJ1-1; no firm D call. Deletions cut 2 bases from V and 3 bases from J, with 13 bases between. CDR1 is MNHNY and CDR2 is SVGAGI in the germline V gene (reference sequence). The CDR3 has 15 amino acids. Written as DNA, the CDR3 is TGTGCCAGCAGTTACGTAATGGGAGAATACACTGAAGCTTTCTTT. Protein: CASSYVMGEYTEAFF.